This TCR beta chain was documented in a study of beta chain features in type 1 diabetes listed by TCRdb under 2018. Some background on the complete study: No differences in mean age, gender distribution, total cell number or subset yield were found between patients and healthy donors. In the study, recently diagnosed type 1 diabetes patients and matched healthy donors were compared on the TCRB repertoires of their sorted circulating CD4+ T cell subsets. A total of under 120,000,000 sorted cells were examined across all samples, and RNA yield correlated strongly with the number of cells per subset. Naive and central memory subsets were obtained from all 30 or so donors, but regulatory and stem cell-like memory subsets were isolated from only 8 patients and roughly 8 healthy donors. The full study reports these points: In all four CD4+ subsets, TCRB CDR3 length was moderately but significantly shorter in type 1 diabetes patients. Because small numbers of individuals were included in the HLA sub-analyses, any influence of HLA type on TCRB rearrangement was left unresolved. Fewer insertions and more nucleotide deletions at VDJ recombination sites were observed in patients with type 1 diabetes, implying thymic rearrangement abnormalities. Shorter templates might have been favored by PCR, but patient and control samples were amplified and corrected together, so both groups would have been affected equally by any skew. Naive, central memory and regulatory TCRB repertoires appeared to be more alike among patients than among healthy donors. Sequencing cDNA rather than genomic DNA could over-represent highly expressing activated cells, although activation and CD3 levels did not differ between groups.

The entire amount of isolated RNA was reverse transcribed using the High Capacity cDNA Reverse Transcription Kit, so the sequenced TCRB transcripts were expressed ones. Deep immunoSEQ sequencing was performed on naive, central memory and regulatory T cell samples, with an average of roughly 3.6 million total reads per sample. After sorted cells were lysed in RLT buffer, RNA was extracted with DNase-treated RNeasy Micro or Mini kits, with the choice depending on cell number. Each cell subset was processed separately to prevent cross-contamination, with patient and healthy donor samples processed together. Using the immunoSEQ multiplex PCR, TCRB sequences were amplified from cDNA into 87-bp fragments spanning the CDR3 region. The amplicons were sequenced using the Illumina HiSeq platform. The original pipeline was this. PCR bias was corrected computationally using synthetic template baselines, and reads within Hamming distance 2 were collapsed, with unmergeable singletons discarded. Reads were aligned against IMGT so that V, D and J genes, CDR3 length and insertions or deletions at six rearrangement sites could be assigned. Within each subset, clonotype counts were normalized to sorted cell number, after which true diversity and Gini coefficients were computed with the tcR R package. The overlap coefficient, calculated on TCRB nucleotide sequences, was used to measure repertoire sharing. As a proxy for the pre-selection repertoire, out-of-frame TCRB sequences from naive cells were analyzed. The table comes from immuneACCESS by way of TCRdb, which keeps in-frame sequences with V and J called. Part of the clones is missing from these tables; in studies checked, under half for an unresolved V gene and the rest for unknown reasons. V, J and clone size were drawn from that table, and D and trimming were deduced from the DNA. The sample table holds fewer than 250,000 clones, of which 9.6% were seen once. The leading ten clones occupy approximately 0.035% of the sample.

This clone was found a few times. Its antigen is still unknown. One base away there is no much larger clone; base qualities are not given. Each donor gave one peripheral blood draw, averaging roughly 100 mL, which was collected into heparinised tubes. A BD FACSAria II and a panel including CD45RO, CCR7, CD25, CD127, CD95 and CD27 were used to sort naive, central memory, regulatory and stem cell-like memory CD4+ T cells. Every sorted population had a purity above 95%. PBMCs were isolated immediately by Lymphoprep density gradient centrifugation and stained directly without culture. So that batch effects would be minimized, each experiment stained and sorted samples in pairs, pairing one healthy donor with one patient. Inclusive of the bounding cysteine and phenylalanine, the CDR3 is 15 residues long. The CDR3 DNA has 45 bases and is translated from base 1. At the junction V is shortened by 5 bases and J by 4 bases, with 14 bases in between. CDR1 and CDR2, looked up from the germline V gene, are SNHLY and FYNNEI.

This sequence was found in a woman aged 18 to 35 in good health. The sample taken for sequencing was naive CD4+ T cells from blood. The cell subset or site label of this sample denotes: true naive CD4+ T cells. The rearrangement joined TRBV2 to TRBJ2-2; TRBD1 is a weak D gene call, 6 bases matching. The CDR3 sequence is CASSPDRSSTGELFF. The DNA sequence is given as TGTGCCAGCAGTCCAGACAGGTCCTCCACCGGGGAGCTGTTTTTT.